Listed below are T cell receptor beta chains from one sample, sequenced in a study of blood T cell repertoires in COVID-19. Method: immunoSEQ multiplex PCR; TCRdb's copy keeps in-frame clones and lacks some. Of approximately 300,000 clones listed, more than 85% are singletons. Sequenced input: PBMCs or T cells enriched from blood (not recorded which). The receptor source for this set is a woman aged 25 to 39 who had recovered from COVID-19. Each CDR3 is given with its conserved first and last residue. A D gene is named only where the DNA matches it firmly. Some rows have no size entry. The others give once, few or many, or a class for an expanded clone.

NA TRBJ2-4 TRBV28 NA TGTGCCAGCAGCCCAATGGGGCACCCAGCCAAAAACATTCAGTACTTC CASSPMGHPAKNIQYF
NA TRBJ2-3 TRBV29-1 TRBD2 TGCAGCGCTCGAAGGACTAGCGGAAGCACAGATACGCAGTATTTT CSARRTSGSTDTQYF
NA TRBJ1-6 TRBV2 NA TGTGCCAGCAGCCCCCGTACTGGTTCGAATTCACCCCTCCACTTT CASSPRTGSNSPLHF
NA TRBJ2-1 TRBV11-1 NA TGTGCCAGCAGCTTAGCGTTGGCGGCTGAGCAGTTCTTC CASSLALAAEQFF
NA TRBJ2-4 TRBV18 TRBD1 TGTGCCAGCTCCGACAGGGGGGTGAAAAACATTCAGTACTTC CASSDRGVKNIQYF
NA TRBJ2-7 TRBV2 TRBD2 TGTGCCAGCAAGGTTGGTAGCGGGAGGGCCTGGGAGCAGTACTTC CASKVGSGRAWEQYF
NA TRBJ1-2 TRBV9 TRBD1 TGTGCCAGCAGCGAGGGACAGGGGACCTATGGCTACACCTTC CASSEGQGTYGYTF
NA TRBJ2-7 TRBV14 NA TGTGCCAGCAGCCATTCCGGGACACTCTCCTACGAGCAGTACTTC CASSHSGTLSYEQYF
NA TRBJ2-3 TRBV9 TRBD1 TGTGCCAGCAGCACAAGAGGGGACAGGGGAGTGACAGATACGCAGTATTTT CASSTRGDRGVTDTQYF
NA TRBJ2-1 TRBV3-1/TRBV3-2 TRBD2 TGTGCCAGCAGCCTGACTAGCGTCTCAGGGAATGAGCAGTTCTTC CASSLTSVSGNEQFF
NA TRBJ2-5 TRBV18 TRBD1 TGTGCCAGCTCACCGCGAGACAGGGGGGAGACCCAGTACTTC CASSPRDRGETQYF
few TRBJ2-7 TRBV6-2/TRBV6-3 NA TGTGCCAGCAGTCTTACGAGCGCTGGATACGAGCAGTACTTC CASSLTSAGYEQYF
NA TRBJ1-3 TRBV18 TRBD1 TGTGCCAGCTCGACAGGGTCCGGAAACACCATATATTTT CASSTGSGNTIYF
NA TRBJ1-6 TRBV19 NA TGTGCCAGTAGTTTTCTTCCGGGAGGCGTGCCGGGATCACCCCTCCACTTT CASSFLPGGVPGSPLHF
NA TRBJ1-6 TRBV11-2 NA TGTGCCAGCAGCTTGATCCGGGACACCAATTCACCCCTCCACTTT CASSLIRDTNSPLHF
NA TRBJ2-1 TRBV11-2 NA TGTGCCAGCAGCTTATCAGTCTCCAATGAGCAGTTCTTC CASSLSVSNEQFF
NA TRBJ2-5 TRBV7-2 TRBD1 TGTGCCAGCAGCTTTTCAGGGGGCATAGAGACCCAGTACTTC CASSFSGGIETQYF
NA TRBJ2-7 TRBV18 TRBD2 TGTGCCAGCTCACCACCTAGCGGGAGTAGTTACGAGCAGTACTTC CASSPPSGSSYEQYF
NA TRBJ1-6 TRBV12-5 TRBD1 TGTGCTAGTGGTATAGGGGACAGGAAGGCCTCGCCCCTCCACTTT CASGIGDRKASPLHF
NA TRBJ2-2 TRBV2 NA TGTGCCAGCAGTGAAGCCTGGGCCACCGGGGAGCTGTTTTTT CASSEAWATGELFF
once TRBJ2-3 TRBV4-2 TRBD2 TGTGCCAGCAGCCAACTTACTAGCGGGAGACGGGGCACAGATACGCAGTATTTT CASSQLTSGRRGTDTQYF
NA TRBJ2-1 TRBV19 TRBD2 TGTGCCAGTTCTCCGACTAGCGGGGGACTCAATGAGCAGTTCTTC CASSPTSGGLNEQFF
NA TRBJ2-1 TRBV11-2 TRBD2 TGTGCCAGCACCCTGGGGTCTAGCGGGAGCTTCGCGTTCTTC CASTLGSSGSFAFF
NA TRBJ2-7 TRBV20-1 NA TGCAGTGCTAGTGATACCTACGAGCAGTACTTC CSASDTYEQYF
NA TRBJ1-2 TRBV23-1 TRBD1 TGCGCCAGCAGTCATTTCCTCCGAGACAGGGGTAACTATGGCTACACCTTC CASSHFLRDRGNYGYTF
NA TRBJ2-2 TRBV29-1 NA TGCAGCGTCGCCGGACAAAACGCGAACACCGGGGAGCTGTTTTTT CSVAGQNANTGELFF
NA TRBJ2-7 TRBV10-2 TRBD1 TGCGCCAGCAGTGAGTCGACAGGGCCCGAGCAGTACTTC CASSESTGPEQYF
NA TRBJ2-7 TRBV3-1/TRBV3-2 TRBD2 TGTGCCAGCAGCCAAGTCAGCGGGGGACACTACGAGCAGTACTTC CASSQVSGGHYEQYF
NA TRBJ2-7 TRBV7-9 NA TGTGCCAGCAGCTTAGCCCCGGACTGGGCCTCCTACGAGCAGTACTTC CASSLAPDWASYEQYF
once TRBJ1-2 TRBV28 NA TGTGCCAGCAGTTTATCCCCCCTTTGGCGGGGTGCTAACTATGGCTACACCTTC CASSLSPLWRGANYGYTF
NA TRBJ2-7 TRBV11-1 NA TGTGCCAGCAGTCATGCCAGGGTTCGGGACGAGCAGTACTTC CASSHARVRDEQYF
NA TRBJ2-1 TRBV23-1 TRBD1 TGCGCCAGCGCGAACAGGGGGACAATCTACAATGAGCAGTTCTTC CASANRGTIYNEQFF
NA TRBJ1-6 TRBV15 TRBD1 TGTGCCACCAGCAGAGCCAGGGGGATAGGGAATTCACCCCTCCACTTT CATSRARGIGNSPLHF
NA TRBJ2-3 TRBV7-2 TRBD1 TGTGCCAGCAGCTGGAGGCAGGGCAGGACAGGGGGCACAGATACGCAGTATTTT CASSWRQGRTGGTDTQYF
NA TRBJ1-2 TRBV6-2/TRBV6-3 TRBD1 TGTGCCAGCAGTACAACCGCAGGGGGGAACTATGGCTACACCTTC CASSTTAGGNYGYTF
NA TRBJ2-7 TRBV28 NA TGTGCCAGCAGTCCTGCCGGGACACCCTCCTACGAGCAGTACTTC CASSPAGTPSYEQYF
few TRBJ2-1 TRBV18 NA TGTGCCAGCTCACCATCGGACACTCGGGAGCAGTTCTTC CASSPSDTREQFF
NA TRBJ2-5 TRBV10-3 NA TGTGCCATCAGGAAAAGACAGGCGGGAGAGACCCAGTACTTC CAIRKRQAGETQYF
NA TRBJ1-1 TRBV3-1/TRBV3-2 NA TGTGCCAGCAGCGACCCCTATGACAGGAGGTTTGGAGCTTTCTTT CASSDPYDRRFGAFF
NA TRBJ1-2 TRBV21-1 NA TGTGCCAGCAGCAAAAAGCGGGGGGGCTATGGCTACACCTTC CASSKKRGGYGYTF
once TRBJ1-1 TRBV28 NA TGTGCCAGCAGTGGCGGGGGGACTGAAGCTTTCTTT CASSGGGTEAFF
once TRBJ2-7 TRBV12-3/TRBV12-4 NA TGTGCCAGCAGTTTAGGGAGTCTAGGCGAGCAGTACTTC CASSLGSLGEQYF
NA TRBJ1-2 TRBV6-5 NA TGTGCCAGCAGGTACAGGGCGGGCGGCTACACCTTC CASRYRAGGYTF
NA TRBJ2-1 TRBV7-9 TRBD2 TGTGCCAGCAGCGCAAGAGGACTAGCGGGAGCTTACAATGAGCAGTTCTTC CASSARGLAGAYNEQFF
NA TRBJ2-5 TRBV23-1 NA TGCGCCAGCAGGATTTTCGTCGACAGACAAGAGACCCAGTACTTC CASRIFVDRQETQYF